Sequencing of this T cell receptor beta chain was carried out in a study of cytomegalovirus exposure and HLA in healthy donors. This CDR3 region has 15 residues. The V gene lost 4 bases and the J gene lost 3 bases, with 11 bases spanning the gap. Germline V gene lookup returns CDR1 SGHDT and CDR2 YYEEEE. Sequenced by immunoSEQ multiplex PCR; TCRdb stores in-frame clones only, minus some. The data contain 200,000 to 300,000 clones, roughly 87% of them singletons. The chain recombines TRBV5-6 with TRBJ2-6, with unresolved D. The sequence came from a man aged 18 to 35 in good health and CMV-seropositive. The sequenced material came from PBMCs. For the CDR3, the DNA is TGTGCCAGCAGCCGCTTAGATTTTGGGGCCAACGTCCTGACTTTC. Translation gives CASSRLDFGANVLTF.